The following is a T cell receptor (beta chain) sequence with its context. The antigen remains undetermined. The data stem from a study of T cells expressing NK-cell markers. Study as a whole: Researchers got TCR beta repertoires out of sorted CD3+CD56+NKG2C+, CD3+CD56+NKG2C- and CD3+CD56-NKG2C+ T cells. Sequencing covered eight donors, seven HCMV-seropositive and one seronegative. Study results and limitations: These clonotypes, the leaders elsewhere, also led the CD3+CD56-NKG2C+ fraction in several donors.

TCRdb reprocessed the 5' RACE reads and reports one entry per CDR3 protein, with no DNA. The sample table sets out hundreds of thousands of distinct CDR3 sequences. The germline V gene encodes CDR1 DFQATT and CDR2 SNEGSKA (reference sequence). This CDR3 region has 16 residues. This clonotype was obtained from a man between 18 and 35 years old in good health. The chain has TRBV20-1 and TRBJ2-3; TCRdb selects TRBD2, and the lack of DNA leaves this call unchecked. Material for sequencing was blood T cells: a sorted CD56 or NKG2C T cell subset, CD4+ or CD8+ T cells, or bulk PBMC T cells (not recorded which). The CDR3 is CSASKLRGPSTDTQYF.